The T cell receptor (beta chain) under discussion was sequenced for a study of T cells in localized non-small cell lung cancer. Here immunoSEQ multiplex PCR was the method, and the copy in TCRdb shows in-frame clones only, minus some. The table includes tens of thousands of clones, more than 85% detected once. In the case of this clone: The antigen is unknown.

The length of the CDR3 is 17 residues. Findings and caveats of the study: Heterogeneity remains possible, as sequencing covered one tumor region only. Among the top 100 tumor clones, a median about 59 appeared in adjacent lung. Adjacent uninvolved lung had the highest clonality, suggesting focused antigen responses. Density of T cells in blood, when higher, went with longer overall survival.

The receptor's source is a female donor older than 55 with stage I lung adenocarcinoma. Sequences were derived from peripheral blood, sampled before any cancer treatment. The chain employs TRBV21-1 and TRBJ2-7; TRBD2 is taken as the D call from the table, unchecked against the DNA. TRBV21-1 is described as a pseudogene. The CDR3 DNA reads as TGTGCCAGCACCCCACCTTTGGGGGGACGTAGCTCCTACGAGCAGTACTTC. Translation: CASTPPLGGRSSYEQYF.